The 24 T cell receptor beta chains reported below all come from one sample, sequenced in a study of T cell responses to AZD1222 COVID-19 vaccine. Measured with immunoSEQ multiplex PCR; TCRdb has only the in-frame clones, and not every one. The table records about 150,000 clones, around 90% of them present only once. Source: peripheral blood, taken on day 0 of AZD1222 vaccination. Receptor source: an adult in good health.

V gene TRBV19 combines with J gene TRBJ2-3, with a tentative D call TRBD2 (7 bases). CDR1 LNHDA and CDR2 SQIVND come from the germline V gene (reference sequence). V shed 6 bases and J shed 6 bases, with 22 bases lying between them. This CDR3 is built from 16 residues. The CDR3: CASSPLRGGGDDTQYF. The CDR3 region has the DNA TGTGCCAGTAGCCCTCTCCGAGGGGGAGGGGACGATACGCAGTATTTT.

The chain combines TRBV21-1 with TRBJ2-4. TRBV21-1 is annotated as a pseudogene. This CDR3 has 15 residues. The CDR3 nucleotides are TGTGCCAGCAGCAAAAGGAGGGGGTCCAAAAACATTCAGTACTTC. It is translated as CASSKRRGSKNIQYF.

The V call is TRBV4-1, the J call TRBJ2-3; 7 bases fit TRBD2. J was trimmed by 5 bases and V by 1 base; bases with no gene match: 15. CDR3 size: 18 residues. Per germline, CDR1 MGHRA and CDR2 YSYEKL. The CDR3, as DNA: TGCGCCAGCAGCCAAGGGACACTAGCGCGACGCTCCCTAGATACGCAGTATTTT. This gives the protein CASSQGTLARRSLDTQYF.

The V call is TRBV28, the J call TRBJ2-3; 11 nucleotides agree with TRBD2. V lost 5 bases, J lost 2 bases, and 9 bases stayed unmatched. CDR1 MDHEN and CDR2 SYDVKM come from the germline V gene. CDR3 length equals 17 residues. CDR3 coding DNA: TGTGCCAGCAGTCTAGCCGGGACTAGCGGATACACAGATACGCAGTATTTT. Amino acids: CASSLAGTSGYTDTQYF.

The chain carries TRBV24-1 and TRBJ2-3; the match to TRBD2 covers 9 bases. This CDR3 comprises 16 residues. Germline trimming cut 1 base from V and 4 bases from J; bases unmatched to any gene: 5. Germline V gene data show CDR1 as KGHDR and CDR2 as SFDVKD. The CDR3 nucleotides are TGTGCCACCAGTGATTTAGGCGGGAGGGACGCAGATACGCAGTATTTT. Amino acids: CATSDLGGRDADTQYF.

CDR3 nucleotide sequence: TGTGCCAGCAGTTTACGGGGACAAGAGACCCAGTACTTC. Translating gives CASSLRGQETQYF. This rearrangement joins TRBV28 to TRBJ2-5; D may be TRBD2 (5 bases). Trimming stripped 2 bases from V and 2 bases from J, with 6 bases between. Germline CDR1 and CDR2: MDHEN and SYDVKM. The CDR3 is 13 amino acids. Filled out from reference TRBV28 and TRBJ2-5, the complete variable domain reads DVKVTQSSRYLVKRTGEKVFLECVQDMDHENMFWYRQDPGLGLRLIYFSYDVKMKEKGDIPEGYSVSREKKERFSLILESASTNQTSMYLCASSLRGQETQYFGPGTRLLVL.

The chain links TRBV28 to TRBJ2-4, with a possible D match to TRBD1 (6 bases). This CDR3 is 15 amino acids long. Trimming pared 3 bases from V and 3 bases from J, leaving 12 bases between. The germline V gene has CDR1 MDHEN and CDR2 SYDVKM. CDR3 protein: CASSLDTGYKNIQYF. CDR3 nucleotide sequence: TGTGCCAGCAGTTTGGATACAGGGTACAAAAACATTCAGTACTTC.

The chain is built from TRBV5-4 and TRBJ2-1; D is uncertain. CDR1 and CDR2 (germline): SGHNT, YYREEE (reference sequence). The CDR3 sequence is 14 residues long. V lost 4 bases to trimming and J lost 5 bases, with 13 bases between them. The CDR3 spells CASSGSRAHNEQFF. The CDR3 DNA reads TGTGCCAGCAGCGGGTCAAGGGCCCACAATGAGCAGTTCTTC. Complete variable domain (other parts from reference TRBV5-4 and TRBJ2-1): ETGVTQSPTHLIKTRGQQVTLRCSSQSGHNTVSWYQQALGQGPQFIFQYYREEENGRGNFPPRFSGLQFPNYSSELNVNALELDDSALYLCASSGSRAHNEQFFGPGTRLTVL.

This clone was seen only once. The chain links TRBV5-1 to TRBJ1-5, with D unresolved. The CDR3 length is 15 residues. The V gene's germline CDR1 is SGHRS and CDR2 YFSETQ. Trimming cost V 4 bases and J 6 bases, with 17 bases left between them. The CDR3 nucleotides are TGCGCCAGCAGCCCTGGGCCTCTCTCTAGTCAGCCCCAGCATTTT. Protein sequence: CASSPGPLSSQPQHF.

CDR3 bases: TGTGCCAGTAGCCTCCGGGACAGGGTCTACGAGCAGTACTTC. It translates to CASSLRDRVYEQYF. This chain uses TRBV19 with TRBJ2-7, with TRBD1 matching over 9 bases. CDR1 is LNHDA, CDR2 SQIVND, per germline (reference sequence). The CDR3 loop spans 14 amino acids. J lost 3 bases, V lost 6 bases, and 6 bases had no gene match.

Here the CDR3 reads CASSPGLHISYEQYF. For the CDR3, the DNA is TGTGCCAGCTCACCGGGACTCCACATCTCCTACGAGCAGTACTTC. The chain is built from TRBV18 and TRBJ2-7; the D gene is possibly TRBD2 (6 bases). The germline V gene encodes CDR1 KGHSH and CDR2 LQKENI. Trimming removed 3 bases at V and 0 bases at J, with 12 bases between. The CDR3 is 15 residues long.

This sequence joins TRBV7-2 and TRBJ1-5, with D possibly matching TRBD1 (6 bases). Trimming removed 2 bases at V and 6 bases at J, with 14 bases between. This CDR3 spans 15 amino acids. Germline lookup yields CDR1 SGHTA and CDR2 FQGNSA. DNA for the CDR3: TGTGCCAGCAGCTTACGGGCAGGGGAGAGTCAGCCCCAGCATTTT. It yields the protein CASSLRAGESQPQHF.

The chain is built from TRBV28 and TRBJ1-1, with D maybe TRBD1 (5 bases). The V gene's germline CDR1 is MDHEN and CDR2 SYDVKM. The CDR3 has 11 amino acids. V shed 6 bases and J shed 11 bases, with 13 bases lying between them. In nucleotides, the CDR3 is TGTGCCAGCAGCGCGAGGGGCTTGGCTTTCTTT. Amino acids: CASSARGLAFF.

The chain carries TRBV19 and TRBJ2-5; 7 bases align to TRBD1. The V segment lost 5 bases and the J segment 5 bases; nucleotides outside the gene matches: 2. This CDR3 comprises 12 residues. The germline V gene has CDR1 LNHDA and CDR2 SQIVND (reference sequence). CDR3 sequence reads: CASSSQGETQYF. For the CDR3, the DNA is TGTGCCAGTAGTTCACAGGGGGAGACCCAGTACTTC. Complete variable domain (other parts from reference TRBV19 and TRBJ2-5): DGGITQSPKYLFRKEGQNVTLSCEQNLNHDAMYWYRQDPGQGLRLIYYSQIVNDFQKGDIAEGYSVSREKKESFPLTVTSAQKNPTAFYLCASSSQGETQYFGPGTRLLVL.

This CDR3 is CASSQKTANTGELFF. The CDR3 bases are TGCGCCAGCAGCCAAAAGACAGCAAACACCGGGGAGCTGTTTTTT. V gene TRBV5-1 combines with J gene TRBJ2-2, with a weak D call TRBD1 (5 bases). This CDR3 has 15 amino acids. V was trimmed by 4 bases and J by 2 bases, leaving 12 bases between them. The germline V gene has CDR1 SGHRS and CDR2 YFSETQ.

V is TRBV5-8 and J is TRBJ1-1, with unresolved D. The CDR3 length is 12 residues. Trimming took 1 base from V and 5 from J, leaving 6 bases between them. CDR1 and CDR2 (germline): SGHTS, YDEGEE. CDR3 amino acids: CASSLRGTEAFF. In nucleotides, the CDR3 is TGTGCCAGCAGCTTGCGGGGTACTGAAGCTTTCTTT.

The rearrangement uses TRBV28 and TRBJ1-5; no firm D call. The CDR3 has 14 amino acids. Trimming removed 6 bases at V and 4 bases at J, with 13 bases between. The germline V gene has CDR1 MDHEN and CDR2 SYDVKM. The CDR3: CASSPAVPNQPQHF. The CDR3 bases are TGTGCCAGCAGCCCAGCCGTCCCGAATCAGCCCCAGCATTTT.

This sequence joins TRBV4-1 and TRBJ2-7, with TRBD1 matching 9 bases. The CDR3 spans 15 residues. Germline V lookup: CDR1 MGHRA, CDR2 YSYEKL. J gave up 2 bases and V 0 bases, and 2 bases lay outside the gene matches. CDR3 DNA: TGCGCCAGCAGCCAAGAAGGGACAGGGCCCTACGAGCAGTACTTC. It encodes CASSQEGTGPYEQYF.

The chain couples TRBV4-2 to TRBJ1-2; D ambiguous. Germline CDR1 is LGHNA and CDR2 is YNFKEQ. Trimming removed 4 bases from V and 6 bases from J, with 18 bases in between. The CDR3 has 15 residues. The CDR3 loop is CASSPRPSGDDGYTF. The CDR3 region has the DNA TGTGCCAGCAGCCCCCGCCCGTCTGGGGATGATGGCTACACCTTC.

This clone showed up just once. J is TRBJ2-1 and V is TRBV20-1, with 11 bases aligning to TRBD1. V lost 3 bases and J lost 7; bases outside the gene matches: 14. This CDR3 has 17 amino acids. Germline V lookup: CDR1 DFQATT, CDR2 SNEGSKA (reference sequence). The CDR3 loop reads CSASSPPGQGAHNEQFF. The CDR3 nucleotides are TGCAGTGCTAGTAGCCCCCCCGGACAGGGGGCTCATAATGAGCAGTTCTTC.

The V and J genes are TRBV4-3 and TRBJ2-1; TRBD2 agrees at 10 bases. Germline CDR1 and CDR2: LGHNA and YSLEER. This CDR3 region has 18 residues. The V gene end was trimmed by 0 bases and the J gene end by 7 bases; junction bases not matched to a gene: 12. This chain's CDR3 is CASSQDPFLAGANNEQFF. The CDR3 DNA reads TGCGCCAGCAGCCAAGATCCATTTCTAGCGGGAGCAAATAATGAGCAGTTCTTC.

The chain carries TRBV7-3 and TRBJ2-5, with TRBD2 matching 14 bases. CDR1 and CDR2 from the germline V gene are SGHTA and FQGTGA. The CDR3 consists of 16 residues. V was pared by 0 bases and J by 5 bases, with 2 bases of the junction left unmatched. This CDR3 reads CASSLTGLAGAETQYF. The CDR3 bases are TGTGCCAGCAGCTTAACGGGACTAGCGGGAGCTGAGACCCAGTACTTC.

This clone appeared once. The rearrangement joins TRBV7-9 to TRBJ2-7; D unresolved. V lost 5 bases to trimming and J lost 3 bases, with 11 bases between them. This CDR3 region has 13 residues. Germline V gives CDR1 SEHNR, CDR2 FQNEAQ (reference sequence). CDR3 loop: CASSLPPHYEQYF. CDR3 nucleotide sequence: TGTGCCAGCAGCCTCCCCCCCCACTACGAGCAGTACTTC.

J is TRBJ1-3 and V is TRBV27; D remains unclear. Trimming left V 6 bases short and J 0 bases short, with 12 bases between. The CDR3 totals 15 residues. Germline V CDR1 and CDR2: MNHEY, SMNVEV (reference sequence). CDR3 amino acids: CASRSTDYSGNTIYF. The CDR3, as DNA: TGTGCCAGCAGATCCACGGACTACTCTGGAAACACCATATATTTT.